Listed here are 28 T cell receptor beta chains from one sample, sequenced in a study of post-analysis software for immune sequencing data. No cognate antigen is known for these TCRs. Study results and caveats: With TRBV5-6, TRBV5-1 and TRBV20-1 included, about 5 TRBV segments were more frequent in patients than in controls.

cDNA libraries of TCR beta carried unique molecular identifiers. In TCRdb, the PCR reads were re-called with MiXCR into one record per CDR3 protein. The table lists 820,000 or so distinct CDR3 sequences, approximately 57% of them singletons. Sequencing input: blood. These receptors all stem from a girl between 10 and 17 years old with multiple sclerosis.

Only a few counts were recorded for this clonotype. The chain is built from TRBV20-1 and TRBJ2-5; 7 bases fit TRBD2. J gave up 3 bases and V 4 bases, and 8 bases lay outside the gene matches. From germline, CDR1 is DFQATT and CDR2 SNEGSKA (reference sequence). This CDR3 contains 14 residues. The CDR3 protein is CSATDGGVEETQYF. For the CDR3, the DNA is TGCAGTGCTACTGATGGGGGGGTCGAAGAGACCCAGTACTTC.

This chain joins TRBV29-1 and TRBJ1-5; TRBD1 is a possible D gene (6 bases). The CDR3 is 14 residues long. Trimming shortened V by 6 bases and J by 6 bases, and 18 bases separated the two germline ends. Germline loops: CDR1 SQVTM, CDR2 ANQGSEA. In DNA, the CDR3 is TGCAGCGTGGCGGTACAGGGTCTGGGTCAGCCCCAGCATTTT. Its translation is CSVAVQGLGQPQHF.

This chain uses TRBV10-3 with TRBJ2-2, with a weak D call TRBD1 (5 bases). Germline V gene lookup returns CDR1 ENHRY and CDR2 SYGVKD. V gave up 0 bases and J gave up 7 bases, with 12 bases separating them. CDR3 length equals 15 residues. CDR3 loop: CAISESARRGGELFF. In DNA form, the CDR3 reads TGTGCCATCAGTGAGTCTGCGAGAAGGGGCGGGGAGCTGTTTTTT.

This chain joins TRBV27 and TRBJ2-7; D possibly corresponds to TRBD1 (6 bases). The CDR3 covers 14 residues. Trimming left V 7 bases short and J 2 bases short, with 15 bases between. The germline gives CDR1 MNHEY, CDR2 SMNVEV (reference sequence). Here the CDR3 DNA reads TGTGCCAGCATAACGGCGGACAGTACCTACGAGCAGTACTTC. The encoded protein is CASITADSTYEQYF.

This chain connects TRBV12-3 or TRBV12-4 to TRBJ1-2; D remains ambiguous. CDR3 length: 15 residues. Trimming took 3 bases from V and 7 from J, leaving 18 bases between them. CDR3: CASSFSAPGSGGYTF. The CDR3 DNA is TGTGCCAGCAGTTTTAGCGCCCCCGGGTCGGGTGGCTACACCTTC.

In its sample, this clonotype was seen once. The chain carries TRBV5-1 and TRBJ2-1; the match to TRBD2 covers 13 bases. Germline CDR1 is SGHRS and CDR2 is YFSETQ. The length of the CDR3 is 16 residues. After removal of 0 bases from V and 8 bases from J, the junction contained 5 bases not matched to a gene. CDR3 bases: TGCGCCAGCAGCTTGGGTGGACTAGCGGGAGCTCATGAGCAGTTCTTC. Amino acids: CASSLGGLAGAHEQFF.

The CDR3 bases are TGTGCCAGCAGTGTGGCCCGGGGGGCAAATGAGCAGTTCTTC. This gives the protein CASSVARGANEQFF. This chain connects TRBV2 to TRBJ2-1, with D maybe TRBD2 (7 bases). Trimming removed 4 bases at V and 7 bases at J, with 14 bases between. The length of the CDR3 is 14 residues. Germline CDR1 and CDR2: SNHLY and FYNNEI.

The V gene is TRBV10-3, the J gene TRBJ1-5, with D perhaps matching TRBD1 (5 bases). Germline CDR1 ENHRY, CDR2 SYGVKD. This CDR3 region has 14 residues. V lost 10 bases and J 4 bases, leaving 17 bases between the germline ends. In nucleotides, the CDR3 is TGTGCCACGCGAGAAGGAGGGGTGAATCAGCCCCAGCATTTT. This sequence encodes CATREGGVNQPQHF.

V gene TRBV7-6 combines with J gene TRBJ2-1; 9 nucleotides align to TRBD2. The CDR3 loop spans 16 amino acids. The V segment lost 5 bases and the J segment 4 bases; nucleotides outside the gene matches: 9. Germline V gene lookup returns CDR1 SGHVS and CDR2 FNYEAQ. DNA of the CDR3: TGTGCCAGCAGCCCGATTACTGCGGGAGGGTACAATGAGCAGTTCTTC. Translating gives CASSPITAGGYNEQFF.

About this clonotype itself: One end of the junction is discordant with germline, which a read error may explain. The genes are TRBV27 and TRBJ2-3; D ambiguous. The germline CDR1 and CDR2 sequences are MNHEY and SMNVEV (reference sequence). The length of the CDR3 is 12 residues. CDR3 region: CVSSFGPDTQYF. DNA for the CDR3: TGTGTCAGCAGTTTTGGTCCGGATACGCAGTATTTT.

The rearrangement uses TRBV15 and TRBJ2-5; D gene uncertain. Germline V CDR1 and CDR2: LNHNV, YYDKDF (reference sequence). This CDR3 has 12 residues. Trimming removed 1 base at V and 4 bases at J, with 4 bases between. The CDR3 region has the DNA TGTGCCACCAGCAGAGGGGGAGAGACCCAGTACTTC. Encoded protein: CATSRGGETQYF.

The J gene is TRBJ1-1, the V gene TRBV3-1; D gene uncertain. V was clipped by 1 base and J by 1 base, with 10 bases between them. Germline CDR1 is LGHDT and CDR2 is YNNKEL (reference sequence). The CDR3 contains 15 residues. The CDR3 region is CASSQAGSANTEAFF. The CDR3, as DNA: TGTGCCAGCAGCCAAGCGGGGTCGGCGAACACTGAAGCTTTCTTT.

CDR3 coding DNA: TGTGCCAGCAGCTTTGGATTTGAGACCCAGTACTTC. Amino acid sequence: CASSFGFETQYF. This chain links TRBV7-2 with TRBJ2-5; D unresolved. This CDR3 is 12 amino acids long. V was shortened by 3 bases and J by 5 bases, with 7 bases between the two germline ends. CDR1 and CDR2 (germline): SGHTA, FQGNSA.

The J gene is TRBJ2-3, the V gene TRBV7-9; maybe TRBD2 (6 bases). Germline assignment: CDR1 SEHNR and CDR2 FQNEAQ (reference sequence). The CDR3 covers 16 residues. Trimming pared 1 base from V and 2 bases from J, leaving 13 bases between. The CDR3, as DNA: TGTGCCAGCAGCTTAGTTGGGCGGGACGCCACAGATACGCAGTATTTT. Protein sequence: CASSLVGRDATDTQYF. Based on the CDR3 plus reference TRBV7-9 and TRBJ2-3, the full variable domain is DTGVSQNPRHKITKRGQNVTFRCDPISEHNRLYWYRQTLGQGPEFLTYFQNEAQLEKSRLLSDRFSAERPKGSFSTLEIQRTEQGDSAMYLCASSLVGRDATDTQYFGPGTRLTVL.

This chain links TRBV7-2 with TRBJ2-5; D is undetermined. V was cut by 6 bases and J by 4 bases, with 6 bases left in between. Germline V gives CDR1 SGHTA, CDR2 FQGNSA. This CDR3 has 11 amino acids. For the CDR3, the DNA is TGTGCCAGCAGTCCACCAGAGACCCAGTACTTC. Residues: CASSPPETQYF.

The chain joins TRBV29-1 to TRBJ2-6; 9 bases fit TRBD1. The junction had 9 bases not matched to a gene; V was cut back by 6 bases and J by 3 bases. Germline lookup yields CDR1 SQVTM and CDR2 ANQGSEA. The length of the CDR3 is 16 residues. The CDR3 reads CSVLPGQGNGANVLTF. The CDR3 DNA is TGCAGCGTCCTCCCGGGACAGGGAAATGGGGCCAACGTCCTGACTTTC.

This sequence joins TRBV20-1 and TRBJ2-7, with D perhaps given as TRBD1 or TRBD2 (5 bases each). This CDR3 is 16 amino acids long. The V gene lost 1 base and the J gene lost 2 bases, with 18 bases spanning the gap. CDR1 is DFQATT, CDR2 SNEGSKA, per germline (reference sequence). CDR3 amino acids: CSARAPGTNEAYEQYF. In nucleotides, the CDR3 is TGCAGTGCTAGAGCCCCCGGGACGAACGAGGCCTACGAGCAGTACTTC.

The genes are TRBV7-3 and TRBJ1-1; TRBD1 matches 7 bases. This CDR3 is 15 amino acids long. Looked up from germline, CDR1 is SGHTA and CDR2 is FQGTGA. Trimming cost V 3 bases and J 0 bases; bases outside gene matches: 4. In DNA form, the CDR3 reads TGTGCCAGCAGCTTGGGACAGATGATGAACACTGAAGCTTTCTTT. Translating gives CASSLGQMMNTEAFF.

This chain uses TRBV7-2 with TRBJ2-7; D is undetermined. The CDR3 covers 12 residues. Trimming took off 6 bases at V and 5 bases at J, with 11 bases between the two ends. The germline CDR1 and CDR2 sequences are SGHTA and FQGNSA. As DNA, the CDR3 is TGTGCCAGCAGTAAAAGTGTCCACGAGCAGTACTTC. This encodes CASSKSVHEQYF.

The chain is built from TRBV5-1 and TRBJ2-3; D is undetermined. Germline CDR1 SGHRS, CDR2 YFSETQ. Trimming cost V 0 bases and J 4 bases, with 12 bases left between them. The CDR3 loop spans 15 amino acids. For the CDR3, the DNA is TGCGCCAGCAGCTTGGGAGCGATCTCTTCAGATACGCAGTATTTT. It translates to CASSLGAISSDTQYF. Looking up the rest from reference TRBV5-1 and TRBJ2-3 gives the full variable domain: KAGVTQTPRYLIKTRGQQVTLSCSPISGHRSVSWYQQTPGQGLQFLFEYFSETQRNKGNFPGRFSGRQFSNSRSEMNVSTLELGDSALYLCASSLGAISSDTQYFGPGTRLTVL.

This clonotype was detected a few times. The chain joins TRBV27 to TRBJ2-7, with 11 bases matching TRBD2. CDR1 and CDR2 (germline): MNHEY, SMNVEV (reference sequence). This CDR3 has 14 residues. The junction had 2 bases not matched to a gene; V was cut back by 6 bases and J by 1 base. In nucleotides, the CDR3 is TGTGCCAGCAGAGGACTAGCGGGTTCCTACGAGCAGTACTTC. Translating gives CASRGLAGSYEQYF.

This chain joins TRBV12-3 or TRBV12-4 and TRBJ2-1; possibly TRBD2 for D (7 bases). The CDR3 runs to 14 residues. V was shortened by 6 bases and J by 0 bases, with 9 bases between the two germline ends. The CDR3 nucleotides are TGTGCCAGCAGAGGGGGGGTCTCCTACAATGAGCAGTTCTTC. It specifies CASRGGVSYNEQFF.

The V and J genes are TRBV25-1 and TRBJ2-1, with unresolved D. Trimming left V 4 bases short and J 3 bases short, with 13 bases between. Germline CDR1 MGHDK, CDR2 SYGVNS. CDR3 size: 15 residues. CDR3 residues: CASSAAATSYNEQFF. The CDR3, as DNA: TGTGCCAGCAGTGCGGCCGCCACCAGCTACAATGAGCAGTTCTTC.

The chain employs TRBV7-9 and TRBJ2-5; D is ambiguous. The CDR3 has 15 amino acids. From germline, CDR1 is SEHNR and CDR2 FQNEAQ (reference sequence). Trimming removed 6 bases from V and 1 base from J, with 15 bases in between. The CDR3 sequence: CASSPRWSGQETQYF. The CDR3 DNA is TGTGCCAGCAGTCCCCGGTGGTCGGGCCAAGAGACCCAGTACTTC.

The chain carries TRBV7-9 and TRBJ1-2, with 7 positions matching TRBD1. V shed 6 bases, J shed 8 bases, and the junction held 12 bases outside the gene matches. This CDR3 spans 14 amino acids. CDR1 SEHNR and CDR2 FQNEAQ come from the germline V gene (reference sequence). The CDR3 bases are TGTGCCAGCAGACCTACAGGGGATATAGTCGGCTACACCTTC. This translates into CASRPTGDIVGYTF.

The chain joins TRBV15 to TRBJ1-1, with 7 bases aligning to TRBD1. Germline lookup yields CDR1 LNHNV and CDR2 YYDKDF (reference sequence). CDR3 length: 16 amino acids. V shed 1 base, J shed 5 bases, and the junction held 10 bases outside the gene matches. The CDR3 DNA is TGTGCCACCAGCAGAGGGAGGGGGCGAGACGGGACTGAAGCTTTCTTT. This translates into CATSRGRGRDGTEAFF.

This chain connects TRBV5-5 to TRBJ1-1, with D possibly matching TRBD1 (5 bases). The CDR3 loop spans 12 amino acids. Trimming stripped 0 bases from V and 8 bases from J, with 8 bases between. CDR1 and CDR2 from the germline V gene are SGHKS and YYEKEE (reference sequence). The CDR3 sequence: CASSLAWGEAFF. The DNA for the CDR3 is TGTGCCAGCAGCTTGGCTTGGGGGGAAGCTTTCTTT.

V usage is TRBV20-1 and J usage is TRBJ2-1, with D tentatively TRBD2 (6 bases). V was clipped by 5 bases and J by 4 bases, with 15 bases between them. CDR3 length: 14 residues. From germline, CDR1 is DFQATT and CDR2 SNEGSKA (reference sequence). In DNA form, the CDR3 reads TGCAGTGCTGAGGTCCGTGCGGGGTACAATGAGCAGTTCTTC. This gives the protein CSAEVRAGYNEQFF.